This is a list of T cell receptor beta chains from one sample in a study of OX40 agonist ivuxolimab in advanced cancers. Some clones are missing from TCRdb's copy, which holds only in-frame ones; the method was immunoSEQ multiplex PCR. The profile covers tens of thousands of clones, with about 80% appearing a single time and over 8.5% taken by the ten largest. Material: CD4+ or CD8+ T cells sorted from blood, obtained in a trial of the OX40 agonist ivuxolimab. The receptor set was obtained from an adult with an advanced solid tumor such as melanoma, head and neck, liver or kidney cancer. Both conserved end residues are part of each CDR3. D genes are given only for firm matches. Clone size is stated in some rows and not others, as once, few, many or a class when expanded.

cdr3_nt cdr3_aa d_call v_call clone_size j_call
TGTGCCAGCAGCTCCAACCCTGATGAGCAGTTCTTC CASSSNPDEQFF - TRBV7-9 - TRBJ2-1
TGTGCCAGCAGCCAAGGGGCAGAGCAGTACTTC CASSQGAEQYF - TRBV5-4 once TRBJ2-7
TGTGCCAGCAGCATAGCGGGGGGGCGTTGGAATGAGCAGTTCTTC CASSIAGGRWNEQFF TRBD2 TRBV7-3 - TRBJ2-1
TGTGCCAGCAGTTGGGACAGAGAGTATGGCTACACCTTC CASSWDREYGYTF TRBD1 TRBV6-6 - TRBJ1-2
TGTGCCAGCAAGACAGGGGGTCAGCCCCAGCATTTT CASKTGGQPQHF TRBD1 TRBV27 - TRBJ1-5
TGTGCCAGCAGCCCCCGTAGCGGGGGGGCCAAAGAGACCCAGTACTTC CASSPRSGGAKETQYF TRBD2 TRBV5-4 - TRBJ2-5
TGTGCCAGCAGTCGGGACAGGGAGGCTTTCTTT CASSRDREAFF TRBD1 TRBV6-6 - TRBJ1-1
TGTGCCAGTAGTTGGGGTCGCGAGCAGTACTTC CASSWGREQYF - TRBV19 - TRBJ2-7
TGCAGCGTTGAAGAGGAGGGGACCTACGAGCAGTACTTC CSVEEEGTYEQYF - TRBV29-1 - TRBJ2-7
TGCGCCAGCAGCCTATGGGGTCAGGGTTTGGGTTACGCTGGAAACACCATATATTTT CASSLWGQGLGYAGNTIYF - TRBV23-1 - TRBJ1-3
TGTGCCAGTAGTCCCCCCCGGACAGATACGCAGTATTTT CASSPPRTDTQYF - TRBV19 - TRBJ2-3
TGTGCCAGCAGCTTGGTCGGGGCCGGGGTTGAGCAGTTCTTC CASSLVGAGVEQFF - TRBV5-4 - TRBJ2-1
TGTGCCAGCAGCCCCCTCGGGGCCTACGAGCAGTACTTC CASSPLGAYEQYF - TRBV7-9 - TRBJ2-7
TGTGCCAGCAGTTACGCGGGGGTTCAAGATACGCAGTATTTT CASSYAGVQDTQYF TRBD2 TRBV6-5 - TRBJ2-3
TGTGCTAGCAGCCCAGGACCCACGGGGTACAATGAGCAGTTCTTC CASSPGPTGYNEQFF - TRBV7-7 - TRBJ2-1
TGTGCCAGCAGTTACAGGGGGCACGGTCAGCCCCAGCATTTT CASSYRGHGQPQHF TRBD1 TRBV6-5 - TRBJ1-5
TGTGCCAGCAGTCCGGGGACGGGACGGGAGACCCAGTACTTC CASSPGTGRETQYF - TRBV6-5 - TRBJ2-5
TGTGCTGCGGGGGAAAAACTGTTTTTT CAAGEKLFF - TRBV6-1 - TRBJ1-4
TGTGCCGGCCTAGCGCAGCTGAACACTGAAGCTTTCTTT CAGLAQLNTEAFF - TRBV7-9 - TRBJ1-1
TGTGCCAGCAGTCCCGCAACAGGGGGCGGGCCCCAGCATTTT CASSPATGGGPQHF TRBD1 TRBV5-6 - TRBJ1-5
TGTGCCAGCAGTGAAATTCACAGGGGCACTAATGAAAAACTGTTTTTT CASSEIHRGTNEKLFF TRBD1 TRBV6-1 - TRBJ1-4
TGTGCCAGCAGCCCCCCCGACAGGTCATATGGCTACACCTTC CASSPPDRSYGYTF - TRBV5-6 - TRBJ1-2
TGTGCCAGCAGCCTCGACGGCCTGAGCTCCTACAATGAGCAGTTCTTC CASSLDGLSSYNEQFF - TRBV5-4 - TRBJ2-1
TGTGCCAGCAGCTCGCGACATTACGAGCAGTACTTC CASSSRHYEQYF - TRBV5-4 - TRBJ2-7
TGTGCCAGCAGCAACGGACTACTTAGCACAGATACGCAGTATTTT CASSNGLLSTDTQYF - TRBV6-6 few TRBJ2-3
TGTGCCAGCAGCTGGCTGGACAGGGGGCGCGTTCCTATCAAGTTCTTC CASSWLDRGRVPIKFF TRBD1 TRBV7-9 once TRBJ2-1
TGTGCCAGCAGCGAAGACAGGCCCCCAGCCTACGAGCAGTACTTC CASSEDRPPAYEQYF - TRBV6-6 few TRBJ2-7
TGTGCCAGCTCACCAGATAGGGAGACAGGGAGCTCCTACAATGAGCAGTTCTTC CASSPDRETGSSYNEQFF TRBD1 TRBV18 few TRBJ2-1
TGTGCCAGCAGCGCACCATTCCTAGCGGGGGGGCCCTATGAGCAGTTCTTC CASSAPFLAGGPYEQFF TRBD2 TRBV7-8 large TRBJ2-1
TGTGCCAGCTCAGAGGTACAAGAGACCCAGTACTTC CASSEVQETQYF - TRBV18 - TRBJ2-5
TGTGCCAGCAGCTTGGGAGGGGCCAACATCTATGGCTACACCTTC CASSLGGANIYGYTF - TRBV4-2 - TRBJ1-2
TGTGCCAGCAGTGTACCTATACGGGCGGGGGGTTCAGGCGAGCAGTACTTC CASSVPIRAGGSGEQYF TRBD2 TRBV2 - TRBJ2-7
TGTGCCAGCAGTTACGTTGGGGGTGGCACTGAAGCTTTCTTT CASSYVGGGTEAFF - TRBV6-5 - TRBJ1-1
TGTGCCAGCAATGGAGGGGGGAGCGACGAGCAGTACTTC CASNGGGSDEQYF - TRBV9 - TRBJ2-7
TGTGCCAGCAGCGTATTGGGGGTAAACGAGCAGTACTTC CASSVLGVNEQYF - TRBV9 - TRBJ2-7
TGTGCCAGCAGTCCAAGGGGCTTGTACAATGAGCAGTTCTTC CASSPRGLYNEQFF - TRBV27 - TRBJ2-1
TGTGCCAGCAGCCGCCTAGCGGGGGTCCACAATGAGCAGTTCTTC CASSRLAGVHNEQFF TRBD2 TRBV5-8 - TRBJ2-1
TGCGCCAGCAGCCCCTTGGGGCCCTACTCACCCCTCCACTTT CASSPLGPYSPLHF - TRBV4-1 - TRBJ1-6
TGTGCCACCACACCCTTACAGGGCGAGGGCTACACCTTC CATTPLQGEGYTF - TRBV6-6 - TRBJ1-2
TGCAGCGGTACCGGGACGACGAATCTTGAAGCTTTCTTT CSGTGTTNLEAFF - TRBV29-1 - TRBJ1-1
TGTGCCAGCAGCCAAGAAGGTTTTGGCCTTACCTACGAGCAGTACTTC CASSQEGFGLTYEQYF - TRBV14 - TRBJ2-7
TGCGCCAGCAGCTTGATAGGACTAGCGGGGGGCAGGGAGACCCAGTACTTC CASSLIGLAGGRETQYF TRBD2 TRBV5-1 - TRBJ2-5